These 26 T cell receptor beta chains came from one sample sequenced in a study of blood T cell repertoires in COVID-19 (dated by TCRdb to between 2020 and 2021). The method was the immunoSEQ multiplex PCR assay. Not all clones reach the TCRdb copy of this immuneACCESS table, which keeps in-frame sequences only. Checked studies attribute under half of the gap to unresolved V genes and leave the rest unexplained. This sample gives about 670,000 clones in total; more than 80% of them show up just once. Around 0.3% of the sample belongs to the ten largest clones. Sequencing used peripheral blood. All receptors come from a woman in her late teens or twenties with acute or convalescent COVID-19.

V usage is TRBV7-8 and J usage is TRBJ1-4; 7 bases match TRBD1. Germline assignment: CDR1 SGHVS and CDR2 FQNEAQ. Trimming removed 0 bases from V and 0 bases from J; junction bases left unmatched: 4. The CDR3 runs to 17 residues. Written as DNA, the CDR3 is TGTGCCAGCAGCTTAGCCAGGGACAGTTCAACTAATGAAAAACTGTTTTTT. Its translation is CASSLARDSSTNEKLFF.

The chain combines TRBV28 with TRBJ1-5; 7 nucleotides align to TRBD1. Germline V gene lookup returns CDR1 MDHEN and CDR2 SYDVKM. This CDR3 region has 12 residues. Trimming at V came to 8 bases and at J to 11 bases, leaving 9 bases not matched to a gene. As DNA, the CDR3 is TGTGCCAGCGGGAACCCCGACAGGGCCCAGCATTTT. The encoded protein is CASGNPDRAQHF.

The chain links TRBV11-2 to TRBJ2-5; D not resolved. The CDR3 runs 15 residues. Germline CDR1 is SGHAT and CDR2 is FQNNGV. V was clipped by 4 bases and J by 5 bases, with 17 bases between them. For the CDR3, the DNA is TGTGCCAGCAGCTCCGACTCGGCCCCTGCGGAGACCCAGTACTTC. Its protein is CASSSDSAPAETQYF.

The count of this clone is one. The chain employs TRBV12-5 and TRBJ2-3, with 9 bases identical to TRBD2. Germline loops: CDR1 LGHNT, CDR2 FRNRAP. The CDR3 covers 19 residues. The V gene end was trimmed by 3 bases and the J gene end by 3 bases; junction bases not matched to a gene: 16. The CDR3 sequence: CASGLGGSGGLRGTDTQYF. Here the CDR3 DNA reads TGTGCTAGTGGTTTAGGTGGTAGCGGGGGACTAAGAGGTACAGATACGCAGTATTTT.

This clone appeared once. The chain has TRBV7-3 and TRBJ2-3, with D unresolved. V dropped 0 bases and J dropped 0 bases, with 7 bases sitting between them. Germline lookup yields CDR1 SGHTA and CDR2 FQGTGA. This CDR3 is 15 amino acids long. CDR3 loop: CASSLTHRSTDTQYF. CDR3 DNA sequence: TGTGCCAGCAGCTTAACACACCGTAGCACAGATACGCAGTATTTT.

V and J are TRBV4-1 and TRBJ2-7; possible D gene TRBD2, 7 bases. This CDR3 contains 15 residues. Germline lookup yields CDR1 MGHRA and CDR2 YSYEKL. V was shortened by 6 bases and J by 5 bases, with 20 bases between the two germline ends. CDR3 sequence reads: CASSPLGGPMNEQYF. CDR3 DNA sequence: TGCGCCAGCAGTCCTCTGGGGGGGCCCATGAACGAGCAGTACTTC.

The DNA of the CDR3 is TGTGCTAGTGGTGAGGATAGTGAGACCCAGTACTTC. Translated: CASGEDSETQYF. The chain links TRBV12-5 to TRBJ2-5; no firm D call. Trimming left V 5 bases short and J 5 bases short, with 9 bases between. Germline loops: CDR1 LGHNT, CDR2 FRNRAP. The CDR3 has 12 residues. Together with reference TRBV12-5 and TRBJ2-5, the CDR3 gives the full variable domain: DARVTQTPRHKVTEMGQEVTMRCQPILGHNTVFWYRQTMMQGLELLAYFRNRAPLDDSGMPKDRFSAEMPDATLATLKIQPSEPRDSAVYFCASGEDSETQYFGPGTRLLVL.

This clone was recorded once. The V call is TRBV4-2, the J call TRBJ1-1; possible D gene TRBD1, 6 bases. The V gene's germline CDR1 is LGHNA and CDR2 YNFKEQ. CDR3 length equals 15 residues. V was clipped by 3 bases and J by 1 base, with 12 bases between them. The CDR3 spells CASSQIQGPNTEAFF. In nucleotides, the CDR3 is TGTGCCAGCAGCCAGATACAGGGCCCGAACACTGAAGCTTTCTTT.

Concerning this clone: One end of the junction varies from germline; a read error may be responsible. V usage is TRBV19 and J usage is TRBJ2-2, with TRBD1 as a possible D gene (6 bases). The length of the CDR3 is 13 residues. Looked up from germline, CDR1 is LNHDA and CDR2 is SQIVND (reference sequence). CDR3 sequence reads: CASNGQNIGELFF. CDR3 in DNA: TGTGCCAGTAACGGACAGAACATCGGGGAGCTGTTTTTT.

This chain links TRBV3-1 (or the pseudogene TRBV3-2) with TRBJ1-5; D is uncertain. Trimming stripped 0 bases from V and 1 base from J, with 22 bases between. Per the germline V gene, CDR1 is LGHDT and CDR2 is YNNKEL (reference sequence). The CDR3 loop spans 20 amino acids. The CDR3 sequence is CASSQDREREIIPSNQPQHF. The CDR3 DNA sequence: TGTGCCAGCAGCCAAGATCGGGAAAGGGAGATTATACCCAGCAATCAGCCCCAGCATTTT.

On this clone itself: One end of the junction fails to match germline, which may point to a read error. The CDR3 spells CSVEVRGGTEAFF. In DNA form, the CDR3 reads TGCAGCGTGGAAGTCAGGGGTGGCACTGAAGCTTTCTTT. The J gene is TRBJ1-1, the V gene TRBV29-1; weak D call: TRBD1 (6 bases). Germline values: CDR1 SQVTM, CDR2 ANQGSEA. CDR3 length: 13 amino acids.

This chain connects TRBV6-5 to TRBJ1-4; TRBD1 aligns across 7 bases. The germline gives CDR1 MNHEY, CDR2 SVGAGI. The CDR3 runs to 15 residues. Trimming cost V 8 bases and J 0 bases; bases outside gene matches: 6. This chain's CDR3 is CASRTGDATNEKLFF. Written as DNA, the CDR3 is TGTGCCAGCCGTACAGGGGATGCAACTAATGAAAAACTGTTTTTT.

The V and J genes are TRBV7-9 and TRBJ1-1; TRBD1 aligns across 12 bases. The CDR3 is 15 amino acids. Germline-derived CDR1 and CDR2 are SEHNR and FQNEAQ (reference sequence). V lost 6 bases to trimming and J lost 7 bases; unmatched junction nucleotides: 9. The CDR3 loop is CASRGQGAISNEAFF. The CDR3 DNA follows: TGTGCCAGCAGGGGACAGGGGGCCATATCCAATGAAGCTTTCTTT.

The chain carries TRBV6-5 and TRBJ1-2; D perhaps matches TRBD1 (6 bases). V was cut by 6 bases and J by 3 bases, with 17 bases left in between. Germline V gene lookup returns CDR1 MNHEY and CDR2 SVGAGI. The CDR3 spans 15 residues. The CDR3 bases are TGTGCCAGCAGCCTCCGACCGGACAGTGACTATGGCTACACCTTC. This translates into CASSLRPDSDYGYTF.

V is TRBV6-6 and J is TRBJ2-5; a weak D match, TRBD2 (6 bases). V was clipped by 6 bases and J by 4 bases, with 12 bases between them. The CDR3 is 13 residues long. The germline gives CDR1 MNHNY, CDR2 SVGAGI (reference sequence). This CDR3 reads CASRPGLGETQYF. The CDR3 region has the DNA TGTGCCAGCAGGCCGGGACTGGGAGAGACCCAGTACTTC.

V usage is TRBV5-1 and J usage is TRBJ1-3; D perhaps matches TRBD1 (5 bases). The V end lost 4 bases, the J end lost 8 bases, and 16 bases lay between the germline ends. The V gene's germline CDR1 is SGHRS and CDR2 YFSETQ. CDR3 length: 14 amino acids. The CDR3 sequence: CASSPQGLSDTIYF. In DNA, the CDR3 is TGCGCCAGCAGCCCCCAGGGTCTCTCAGACACCATATATTTT.

CDR3: CASTPGGVSGEQYF. DNA for the CDR3: TGTGCCAGCACCCCGGGGGGGGTCTCGGGGGAGCAGTACTTC. The V and J genes are TRBV6-6 and TRBJ2-7; 8 nucleotides agree with TRBD2. The V gene end was trimmed by 7 bases and the J gene end by 7 bases; junction bases not matched to a gene: 12. The CDR3 consists of 14 residues. Germline CDR1 and CDR2: MNHNY and SVGAGI (reference sequence).

This chain connects TRBV21-1 to TRBJ2-7; whether TRBD2, the table's D call, matches the DNA was not checked. TRBV21-1 is noted as a pseudogene. The CDR3 consists of 12 residues. This CDR3 reads CASSMRIYEQYF. The DNA of the CDR3 is TGTGCCAGCAGCATGCGAATATACGAGCAGTACTTC.

This clone appeared once. This CDR3 reads CASTSSAGVGEQYF. The CDR3 nucleotides read TGTGCCAGTACCTCTTCGGCAGGGGTCGGCGAGCAGTACTTC. The genes are TRBV19 and TRBJ2-7; a weak D match, TRBD1 (6 bases). The CDR3 runs 14 residues. V was cut by 7 bases and J by 6 bases, with 19 bases left in between. Germline V gene lookup returns CDR1 LNHDA and CDR2 SQIVND (reference sequence).

V gene TRBV3-1 (or the pseudogene TRBV3-2) combines with J gene TRBJ2-2, with D possibly being TRBD1 (5 bases). Per germline, CDR1 LGHDT and CDR2 YNNKEL (reference sequence). This CDR3 contains 15 residues. Trimming removed 9 bases from V and 0 bases from J, with 14 bases in between. The CDR3 spells CASSNRPTNTGELFF. The CDR3 coding sequence is TGTGCCAGTTCTAACAGGCCTACGAACACCGGGGAGCTGTTTTTT.

The chain joins TRBV11-1 to TRBJ1-2, with D possibly being TRBD1 (6 bases). The CDR3 spans 14 residues. CDR1 is SGHAT and CDR2 is FQDESV in the germline V gene (reference sequence). V was cut by 3 bases and J by 2 bases, with 10 bases left in between. CDR3: CASSLDSENYGYTF. For the CDR3, the DNA is TGTGCCAGCAGCTTGGACAGTGAGAACTATGGCTACACCTTC.

The count of this clone is one. The J gene is TRBJ2-3, the V gene TRBV6-5; 10 positions match TRBD2. The junction had 3 bases not matched to a gene; V was cut back by 8 bases and J by 1 base. The germline gives CDR1 MNHEY, CDR2 SVGAGI. This CDR3 contains 14 residues. The CDR3 sequence is CASALAGGTDTQYF. The CDR3 coding sequence is TGTGCCAGCGCGCTAGCGGGGGGCACAGATACGCAGTATTTT.

The J gene is TRBJ2-3, the V gene TRBV7-2, with D tentatively TRBD2 (6 bases). V was shortened by 1 base and J by 2 bases, with 13 bases between the two germline ends. The CDR3 sequence is 16 residues long. Germline CDR1 SGHTA, CDR2 FQGNSA. CDR3 nucleotide sequence: TGTGCCAGCAGCTTAGTCCCCGGGACTTTCACAGATACGCAGTATTTT. It is translated as CASSLVPGTFTDTQYF.

The chain links TRBV7-9 to TRBJ1-2, with D possibly matching TRBD1 (5 bases). CDR3 length equals 14 residues. Germline CDR1 SEHNR, CDR2 FQNEAQ (reference sequence). The V and J ends lost 5 bases and 4 bases respectively, with 14 bases between them. The CDR3 bases are TGTGCCAGCAGCATGACCGACAGTACCTATGGCTACACCTTC. Amino acid sequence: CASSMTDSTYGYTF.

The chain has TRBV7-9 and TRBJ2-1, with TRBD1 matching over 8 bases. The V and J ends lost 5 bases and 9 bases, in that order; junction bases with no gene match: 9. Per the germline V gene, CDR1 is SEHNR and CDR2 is FQNEAQ (reference sequence). There are 14 residues in the CDR3. CDR3 region: CASSRPAGGPEQFF. For the CDR3, the DNA is TGTGCCAGCAGCCGCCCCGCAGGGGGCCCTGAGCAGTTCTTC.

V usage is TRBV7-2 and J usage is TRBJ1-5, with D tentatively TRBD1 (5 bases). Germline assignment: CDR1 SGHTA and CDR2 FQGNSA. V was pared by 4 bases and J by 5 bases, with 21 bases between. The CDR3 spans 17 residues. This chain's CDR3 is CASSSRGSGRWDQPQHF. The CDR3 DNA reads TGTGCCAGCAGCTCACGGGGATCAGGGAGGTGGGATCAGCCCCAGCATTTT.